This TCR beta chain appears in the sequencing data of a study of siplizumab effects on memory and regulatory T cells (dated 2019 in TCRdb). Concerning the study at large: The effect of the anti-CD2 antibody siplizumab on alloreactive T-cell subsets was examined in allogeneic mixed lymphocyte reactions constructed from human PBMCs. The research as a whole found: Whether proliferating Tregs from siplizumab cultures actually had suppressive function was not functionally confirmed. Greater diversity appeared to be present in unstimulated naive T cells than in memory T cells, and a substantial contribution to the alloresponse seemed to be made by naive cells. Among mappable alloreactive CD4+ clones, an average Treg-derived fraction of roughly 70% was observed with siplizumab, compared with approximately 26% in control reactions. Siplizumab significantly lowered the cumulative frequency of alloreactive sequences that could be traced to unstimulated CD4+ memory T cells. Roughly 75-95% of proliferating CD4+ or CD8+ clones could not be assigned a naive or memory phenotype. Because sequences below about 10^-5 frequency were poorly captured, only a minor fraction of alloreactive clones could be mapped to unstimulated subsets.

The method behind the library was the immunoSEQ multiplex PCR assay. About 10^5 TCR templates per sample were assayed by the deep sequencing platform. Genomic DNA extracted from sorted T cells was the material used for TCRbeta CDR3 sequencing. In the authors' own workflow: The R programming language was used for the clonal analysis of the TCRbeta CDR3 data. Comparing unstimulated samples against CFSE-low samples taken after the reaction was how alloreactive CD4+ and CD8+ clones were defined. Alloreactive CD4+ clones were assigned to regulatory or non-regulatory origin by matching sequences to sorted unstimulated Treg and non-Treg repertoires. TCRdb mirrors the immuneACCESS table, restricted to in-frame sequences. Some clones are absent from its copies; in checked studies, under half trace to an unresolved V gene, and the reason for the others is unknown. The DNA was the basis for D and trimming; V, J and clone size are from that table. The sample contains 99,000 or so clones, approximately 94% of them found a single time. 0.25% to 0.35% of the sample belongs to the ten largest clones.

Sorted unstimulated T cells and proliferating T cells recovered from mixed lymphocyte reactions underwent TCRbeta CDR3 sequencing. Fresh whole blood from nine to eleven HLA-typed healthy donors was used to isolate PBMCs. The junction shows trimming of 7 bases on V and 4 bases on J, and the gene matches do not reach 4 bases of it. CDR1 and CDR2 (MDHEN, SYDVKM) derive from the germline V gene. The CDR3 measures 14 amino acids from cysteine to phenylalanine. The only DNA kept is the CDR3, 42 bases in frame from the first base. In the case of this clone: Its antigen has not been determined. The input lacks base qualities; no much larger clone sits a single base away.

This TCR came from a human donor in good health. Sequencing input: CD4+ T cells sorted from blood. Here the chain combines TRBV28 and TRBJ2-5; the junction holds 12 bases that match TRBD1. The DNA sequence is TGTGCCAGCACAGGGACAGGGGGCGTAGAGACCCAGTACTTC. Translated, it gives CASTGTGGVETQYF. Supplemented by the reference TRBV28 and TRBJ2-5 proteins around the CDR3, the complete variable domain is DVKVTQSSRYLVKRTGEKVFLECVQDMDHENMFWYRQDPGLGLRLIYFSYDVKMKEKGDIPEGYSVSREKKERFSLILESASTNQTSMYLCASTGTGGVETQYFGPGTRLLVL.